One sample yielded the 30 T cell receptor beta chains listed below, sequenced in a study of shared clonotypes between healthy human individuals. The data were produced by immunoSEQ multiplex PCR, yet TCRdb's version contains in-frame clones alone and is incomplete. The repertoire consists of approximately 640,000 clones, with 72% occurring once and the leading ten covering 1.5% to 2%. The sequenced sample consisted of memory CD4+ T cells sorted from blood. Noted subset: CD45RA-negative fraction. These TCRs come from a woman aged 25-40 years in good health.

The V and J genes are TRBV7-2 and TRBJ2-7, with 8 bases that match TRBD2. Germline V gene lookup returns CDR1 SGHTA and CDR2 FQGNSA. J was trimmed by 0 bases and V by 5 bases; bases with no gene match: 3. The CDR3 extends over 14 amino acids. The CDR3, as DNA: TGTGCCAGCAGCGCGACTAGCGTCTCCTACGAGCAGTACTTC. Translated, it gives CASSATSVSYEQYF.

This clone was observed a single time. It may be a read error: a sequence one base away is much more abundant. This rearrangement joins TRBV10-3 to TRBJ2-5; D gene unclear. Germline V CDR1 and CDR2: ENHRY, SYGVKD. Trimming cost V 3 bases and J 1 base, with 6 bases left between them. This CDR3 comprises 13 residues. This chain's CDR3 is CAISDNSQETQYF. Written as DNA, the CDR3 is TGTGCCATCAGTGATAACAGCCAAGAGACCCAGTACTTC.

The chain joins TRBV7-8 to TRBJ2-7; D assignment may be TRBD1 or TRBD2 (6 bases each). In germline, CDR1 is SGHVS, CDR2 FQNEAQ. This CDR3 is 14 amino acids long. The V gene lost 5 bases and the J gene lost 4 bases, with 15 bases spanning the gap. The CDR3, as DNA: TGTGCCAGCAGCGGAGGGTCAAGGGGGTACGAGCAGTACTTC. Encoded protein: CASSGGSRGYEQYF.

The chain employs TRBV5-1 and TRBJ2-7; possibly TRBD1 for D (6 bases). Gene TRBJ2-5 matches the end of the DNA better, so the J call may be wrong. The germline V gene encodes CDR1 SGHRS and CDR2 YFSETQ. The CDR3 runs to 15 residues. DNA of the CDR3: TGCGCCAGCAGCAACCAGGGGACGGCGAGGGAGACCCAGTACTTC. Protein: CASSNQGTARETQYF.

This clone has a single count. The chain links TRBV18 to TRBJ2-7; 7 bases map to TRBD1. J lost 4 bases, V lost 0 bases, and 6 bases had no gene match. The CDR3 sequence is 15 residues long. Germline assignment: CDR1 KGHSH and CDR2 LQKENI. CDR3 nucleotides: TGTGCCAGCTCACCACCTTCGGACAGGCCGTACGAGCAGTACTTC. This sequence encodes CASSPPSDRPYEQYF.

This clone was counted a few times. At one boundary the junction diverges from the germline segment, which might be a read error. The CDR3, as DNA: TGTGCCAGCTCCCCACTAGCGGGAGGACGTTACAATGAGCAGTTCTTC. Translated: CASSPLAGGRYNEQFF. The chain links TRBV18 to TRBJ2-1; 12 bases are a match to TRBD2. The CDR3 totals 16 residues. Germline V gene lookup returns CDR1 KGHSH and CDR2 LQKENI.

A word on this clone: One junction end does not reproduce the germline sequence, and a read error may be involved. CDR3 nucleotide sequence: TGTGCCAGCAGATACTCCGACAGGCTTAACACTGAAGCTTTCTTT. It encodes CASRYSDRLNTEAFF. V gene TRBV6-5 combines with J gene TRBJ1-1; weak D call: TRBD1 (6 bases). Germline CDR1 MNHEY, CDR2 SVGAGI. CDR3 length equals 15 residues.

This chain connects TRBV2 to TRBJ2-7; D is unresolved. Trimming stripped 6 bases from V and 0 bases from J, with 15 bases between. This CDR3 spans 15 amino acids. Germline assignment: CDR1 SNHLY and CDR2 FYNNEI. CDR3 region: CASRRSTESSYEQYF. CDR3 bases: TGTGCCAGCAGAAGGTCCACCGAGAGCTCCTACGAGCAGTACTTC.

V is TRBV28 and J is TRBJ1-2; TRBD1 aligns across 11 bases. This CDR3 is 14 amino acids long. The V segment lost 5 bases and the J segment 8 bases; nucleotides outside the gene matches: 7. CDR1 is MDHEN, CDR2 SYDVKM, per germline. The CDR3 DNA is TGTGCCAGCAGTCCCGGACAGGGGGCGCGGGGCTACACCTTC. Protein: CASSPGQGARGYTF.

This clone was seen more than once but under ten times. V gene TRBV11-2 combines with J gene TRBJ2-7; 7 bases agree with TRBD1. The CDR3 runs to 13 residues. Germline CDR1 and CDR2: SGHAT and FQNNGV. The trim removed 3 bases at V and 5 bases at J, leaving 4 bases unmatched. The CDR3 here is CASSLSGGNEQYF. DNA of the CDR3: TGTGCCAGCAGCTTGTCAGGGGGAAACGAGCAGTACTTC.

At least ten counts were recorded for this clone. The V and J genes are TRBV14 and TRBJ1-1, with TRBD1 matching over 8 bases. The CDR3 contains 13 residues. The J segment lost 5 bases and the V segment lost 5 bases, leaving 4 bases of the junction unmatched. Germline CDR1 is SGHDN and CDR2 is FVKESK. The DNA for the CDR3 is TGTGCCAGCAGCGGACAGGGATATACTGAAGCTTTCTTT. It translates to CASSGQGYTEAFF.

This clone was counted at least ten times. The same CDR3 arises from other DNA sequences in this sample as well. The genes are TRBV29-1 and TRBJ2-3, with D perhaps given as TRBD1 or TRBD2 (6 bases each). The ends were cut back, 7 bases at V and 5 bases at J, with 13 bases in the middle. This CDR3 is built from 12 residues. The germline gives CDR1 SQVTM, CDR2 ANQGSEA. CDR3 sequence (DNA): TGCAGCGGCGGGACATCAGGAGATACGCAGTATTTT. Amino acids: CSGGTSGDTQYF.

The V call is TRBV9, the J call TRBJ2-1; no reliable D call. Trimming cost V 6 bases and J 3 bases, with 13 bases left between them. In germline, CDR1 is SGDLS, CDR2 YYNGEE. The CDR3 covers 14 residues. The CDR3 spells CASNDGQHYNEQFF. The DNA of the CDR3 is TGTGCCAGCAACGACGGGCAGCACTACAATGAGCAGTTCTTC.

The chain is built from TRBV7-9 and TRBJ2-7, with D possibly called TRBD1 or TRBD2 (5 bases each). Germline CDR1 and CDR2: SEHNR and FQNEAQ (reference sequence). CDR3 length: 12 residues. Trimming cost V 5 bases and J 5 bases, with 10 bases left between them. CDR3 loop: CASSQGPNEQYF. The CDR3 DNA is TGTGCCAGCAGCCAGGGACCTAACGAGCAGTACTTC.

CDR3 DNA sequence: TGTGCCAGCTCGCCCGACTATTCCAATGGTGAGCAGTTCTTC. Amino acid sequence: CASSPDYSNGEQFF. V usage is TRBV18 and J usage is TRBJ2-1; maybe TRBD2 (5 bases). The CDR3 consists of 14 residues. Looked up from germline, CDR1 is KGHSH and CDR2 is LQKENI. The V end was cut by 6 bases, the J end by 9 bases, with 18 bases between. Based on the CDR3 plus reference TRBV18 and TRBJ2-1, the full variable domain is NAGVMQNPRHLVRRRGQEARLRCSPMKGHSHVYWYRQLPEEGLKFMVYLQKENIIDESGMPKERFSAEFPKEGPSILRIQQVVRGDSAAYFCASSPDYSNGEQFFGPGTRLTVL.

V is TRBV19 and J is TRBJ2-1, with TRBD2 matching 9 bases. This CDR3 contains 15 residues. Germline V gene sequence: CDR1 LNHDA, CDR2 SQIVND (reference sequence). Trimming took 2 bases from V and 9 from J; bases not matched to a gene: 8. The CDR3 coding sequence is TGTGCCAGTAGTATAAAGTTAGCGGGAGCTCTTGAGCAGTTCTTC. Translated: CASSIKLAGALEQFF.

V gene TRBV27 combines with J gene TRBJ1-1; the D is unclear. The CDR3 runs 15 residues. The germline V and J ends were trimmed by 2 bases and 0 bases, with 10 bases remaining between them. The germline V gene has CDR1 MNHEY and CDR2 SMNVEV (reference sequence). CDR3 sequence reads: CASSLRPGLNTEAFF. As DNA, the CDR3 is TGTGCCAGCAGTTTAAGGCCGGGGTTGAACACTGAAGCTTTCTTT.

This chain connects TRBV11-1 to TRBJ2-1; TRBD2 agrees at 8 bases. Trimming removed 5 bases from V and 4 bases from J; junction bases left unmatched: 4. CDR1 and CDR2 from the germline V gene are SGHAT and FQDESV (reference sequence). There are 14 residues in the CDR3. The DNA of the CDR3 is TGTGCCAGCAGCCGGGAGGGTGGGTACAATGAGCAGTTCTTC. Translating gives CASSREGGYNEQFF.

This clone was seen only a few times. One end of the junction fails to match germline, which may point to a read error. The rearrangement links TRBV20-1 to TRBJ2-7; TRBD1 agrees at 7 bases. Germline values: CDR1 DFQATT, CDR2 SNEGSKA (reference sequence). This CDR3 region has 11 residues. CDR3 loop: CSARFPQGEGF. The CDR3 bases are TGCAGTGCTAGATTCCCGCAGGGGGAAGGCTTC.

CDR3 in amino acids: CASSFNRETQYF. CDR3 nucleotides: TGTGCCAGCAGCTTCAACAGAGAGACCCAGTACTTC. V gene TRBV7-8 combines with J gene TRBJ2-5; D is uncertain. Trimming left V 3 bases short and J 4 bases short, with 6 bases between. The CDR3 is made up of 12 amino acids. Per the germline V gene, CDR1 is SGHVS and CDR2 is FQNEAQ.

This chain links TRBV10-3 with TRBJ1-1; unclear D gene. The length of the CDR3 is 12 residues. The germline V and J ends were trimmed by 3 bases and 7 bases, with 9 bases remaining between them. Germline V gene data show CDR1 as ENHRY and CDR2 as SYGVKD. CDR3 amino acids: CAISDYIGEAFF. CDR3 coding DNA: TGTGCCATCAGTGATTACATCGGTGAAGCTTTCTTT.

This chain joins TRBV28 and TRBJ1-2, with D tentatively TRBD1 (5 bases). There are 14 residues in the CDR3. V shed 6 bases and J shed 7 bases, with 18 bases lying between them. In germline, CDR1 is MDHEN, CDR2 SYDVKM. CDR3 sequence reads: CASRLSRVGVGYTF. DNA of the CDR3: TGTGCCAGCAGGCTCTCTAGGGTAGGGGTTGGCTACACCTTC.

This clone was found once. The chain joins TRBV30 to TRBJ2-5; 11 bases are a match to TRBD2. With V trimmed by 7 bases and J by 5 bases, 9 bases remained unmatched. Germline CDR1 GTSNPN, CDR2 SVGIG (reference sequence). CDR3 length equals 14 residues. The CDR3 here is CASSGTSGSETQYF. DNA for the CDR3: TGTGCCTCATCCGGGACTAGCGGCTCGGAGACCCAGTACTTC.

The chain combines TRBV7-6 with TRBJ2-2; no clear D. The length of the CDR3 is 15 residues. Germline V gene lookup returns CDR1 SGHVS and CDR2 FNYEAQ. The V end lost 5 bases, the J end lost 1 base, and 11 bases lay between the germline ends. The CDR3 reads CASSRFSGNTGELFF. CDR3 nucleotides: TGTGCCAGCAGCAGATTCTCGGGGAACACCGGGGAGCTGTTTTTT.

The gene calls are TRBV25-1 and TRBJ1-2; TRBD1 might be the D (5 bases). The CDR3 totals 14 residues. Germline CDR1 MGHDK, CDR2 SYGVNS. The V and J ends lost 3 bases and 6 bases respectively, with 14 bases between them. CDR3: CASSEVQVADGYTF. In DNA, the CDR3 is TGTGCCAGCAGTGAGGTACAGGTGGCAGATGGCTACACCTTC.

The chain is built from TRBV18 and TRBJ2-5; D possibly corresponds to TRBD2 (6 bases). The V end lost 0 bases, the J end lost 3 bases, and 14 bases lay between the germline ends. In germline, CDR1 is KGHSH, CDR2 LQKENI. The CDR3 is 16 residues long. The CDR3 bases are TGTGCCAGCTCACCACCTTCAAGCGGGCCCGAAGAGACCCAGTACTTC. This translates into CASSPPSSGPEETQYF.

This chain uses TRBV7-8 with TRBJ2-5; 7 bases line up with TRBD1. CDR3 size: 14 residues. J lost 3 bases, V lost 5 bases, and 6 bases had no gene match. Germline V CDR1 and CDR2: SGHVS, FQNEAQ. The CDR3 DNA reads TGTGCCAGCAGCACGGGACAGCTTGAAGAGACCCAGTACTTC. It translates to CASSTGQLEETQYF.

The chain uses TRBV28 and TRBJ2-7, with TRBD1 matching over 10 bases. Germline CDR1 MDHEN, CDR2 SYDVKM. There are 20 residues in the CDR3. The J segment lost 2 bases and the V segment lost 3 bases, leaving 19 bases of the junction unmatched. The CDR3 loop is CASSLLAGIDRGQLPYEQYF. As DNA, the CDR3 is TGTGCCAGCAGTTTGCTCGCGGGCATTGACAGGGGGCAACTCCCCTACGAGCAGTACTTC.

V gene TRBV7-2 combines with J gene TRBJ2-7; tentative D call: TRBD1 (6 bases). This CDR3 spans 18 amino acids. Between the trimmed V and J ends, which lost 5 bases and 3 bases, there was a span of 26 bases. Germline values: CDR1 SGHTA, CDR2 FQGNSA. The CDR3 nucleotides are TGTGCCAGCAGCGTAATTTCCGGGACACCCTTGATAAACTACGAGCAGTACTTC. This sequence encodes CASSVISGTPLINYEQYF. Full variable domain (missing parts from reference TRBV7-2 and TRBJ2-7): GAGVSQSPSNKVTEKGKDVELRCDPISGHTALYWYRQSLGQGLEFLIYFQGNSAPDKSGLPSDRFSAERTGGSVSTLTIQRTQQEDSAVYLCASSVISGTPLINYEQYFGPGTRLTVT.

CDR3 sequence reads: CASSFYPWGDSYEQYF. CDR3 DNA: TGTGCCAGCAGTTTCTACCCTTGGGGGGACAGCTACGAGCAGTACTTC. This chain links TRBV27 with TRBJ2-7; a weak D match, TRBD1 (7 bases). Germline CDR1 MNHEY, CDR2 SMNVEV (reference sequence). CDR3 length: 16 amino acids. The ends were cut back, 3 bases at V and 3 bases at J, with 18 bases in the middle.